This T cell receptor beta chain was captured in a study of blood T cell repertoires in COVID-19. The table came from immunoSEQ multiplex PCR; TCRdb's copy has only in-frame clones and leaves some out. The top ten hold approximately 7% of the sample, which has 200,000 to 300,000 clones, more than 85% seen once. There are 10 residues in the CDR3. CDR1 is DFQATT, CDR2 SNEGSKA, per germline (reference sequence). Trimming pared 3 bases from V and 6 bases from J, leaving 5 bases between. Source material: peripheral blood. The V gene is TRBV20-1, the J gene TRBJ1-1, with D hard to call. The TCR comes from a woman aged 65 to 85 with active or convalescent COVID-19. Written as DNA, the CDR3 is TGCAGTGCTAGTAGAGCTGAAGCTTTCTTT. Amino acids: CSASRAEAFF.